This T cell receptor (beta chain) was captured in a study of fetal regulatory T cell absence and autoimmunity. Germline CDR1 and CDR2: SGHAT and FQNNGV. The ends lost 11 bases at V and 0 bases at J; junction bases unmatched: 7. The CDR3 runs 16 residues. Regarding this clone: Antigen specificity is unknown.

TCRdb's copy holds only in-frame clones and misses some; the assay was immunoSEQ multiplex PCR. The sample yields 95,000 or so clones, 55% to 75% seen once. General study results and limits: In IPEX, the enrichment was taken to support antigen-driven autoimmunity before birth. Compared with cord blood, pancreas showed oligoclonal TCR enrichment, some clones over 95-fold. TRB gene family usage was broadly similar in cord blood and pancreas.

The chain couples TRBV11-2 to TRBJ2-3; 14 bases line up with TRBD2. The sample consisted of pancreas tissue. This receptor was taken from a male donor with IPEX syndrome. The CDR3 sequence: CAVLGTSGGSTDTQYF. For the CDR3, the DNA is TGTGCCGTGTTAGGGACTAGCGGGGGTAGCACAGATACGCAGTATTTT.